This entry concerns a single T cell receptor beta chain. This specimen comes from a study of blood T cell repertoires in COVID-19. V was trimmed by 3 bases and J by 8 bases, leaving 13 bases between them. The length of the CDR3 is 14 residues. Germline lookup yields CDR1 MGHDK and CDR2 SYGVNS. Measured with immunoSEQ multiplex PCR; TCRdb has only the in-frame clones, and not every one. The repertoire consists of some 450,000 clones, with roughly 90% occurring once and the leading ten covering roughly 0.78%. The chain has TRBV25-1 and TRBJ1-4; D might be TRBD1 (6 bases). The TCR was taken from a man between 18 and 29 years old with COVID-19, enrolled during active disease. The material sequenced was peripheral blood. This CDR3 is CASSEQGLTEKLFF. The CDR3 region has the DNA TGTGCCAGCAGTGAGCAGGGGTTGACCGAAAAACTGTTTTTT.